These 9 T cell receptor beta chains were sequenced from one sample in a study of monozygotic twins with inflammatory bowel disease. TCRdb reprocessed the 5' RACE reads and keeps a single row for each CDR3 protein, giving no DNA. The sample totals around 140,000 distinct CDR3 sequences. The source material was blood. These receptors came from a human donor with ulcerative colitis or Crohn's disease, or a healthy co-twin of an affected twin (not recorded which).

The V call is TRBV6-5, the J call TRBJ1-2; TCRdb selects TRBD1, and the lack of DNA leaves this call unchecked. The CDR3 is made up of 13 amino acids. The V gene's germline CDR1 is MNHEY and CDR2 SVGAGI. CDR3 region: CASSYLPGAGYTF.

The genes are TRBV5-6 and TRBJ2-7; TCRdb indicates TRBD2, and absent DNA this call remains unverified. Germline V gene data show CDR1 as SGHDT and CDR2 as YYEEEE. The CDR3 has 13 residues. The CDR3 region is CASSYSGIYEQYF.

The chain couples TRBV28 to TRBJ2-7; there is no DNA to check the TCRdb D call of TRBD1. The CDR3 totals 15 residues. Germline lookup yields CDR1 MDHEN and CDR2 SYDVKM. The chain's CDR3 is CASSIPGQGANEQYF.

The chain employs TRBV7-2 and TRBJ2-3. Germline loops: CDR1 SGHTA, CDR2 FQGNSA. The CDR3 is 15 amino acids. CDR3 residues: CASSLNWQSTDTQYF.

The chain has TRBV9 and TRBJ2-3; without DNA, the TCRdb call of TRBD2 cannot be checked. Germline CDR1 reads SGDLS; CDR2 reads YYNGEE. The CDR3 consists of 15 residues. Here the CDR3 reads CASSPVGEEADTQYF.

The chain is built from TRBV19 and TRBJ1-1; the D call of TRBD1 rests on TCRdb alone, since no DNA is present to check it. The germline V gene encodes CDR1 LNHDA and CDR2 SQIVND (reference sequence). This CDR3 contains 14 residues. This CDR3 is CASSHRGFVTEAFF.

The chain couples TRBV24-1 to TRBJ2-1; TCRdb's D call, TRBD1, is unchecked because there is no DNA. Looked up from germline, CDR1 is KGHDR and CDR2 is SFDVKD. This CDR3 is built from 18 residues. CDR3 residues: CATSDSTRGQLGGDEQFF.

The V gene is TRBV6-5, the J gene TRBJ1-2; TCRdb returns TRBD1, unconfirmable since there is no DNA. Looked up from germline, CDR1 is MNHEY and CDR2 is SVGAGI. This CDR3 has 15 amino acids. Here the CDR3 reads CASSLTGKGIYGYTF.

The V and J genes are TRBV29-1 and TRBJ2-3. The CDR3 totals 12 residues. Germline V gene lookup returns CDR1 SQVTM and CDR2 ANQGSEA. CDR3: CSVLTSADTQYF.